Each of the 27 T cell receptor beta chains below was sequenced from the same sample in a study of regulatory T cells in long-lasting Graves disease. To make TCR beta libraries, researchers used iRepertoire HTBI primers and Arm-PCR of CDR3 regions. MiXCR was run by TCRdb on the multiplex PCR reads, yielding one entry per CDR3 protein. The sample has about 470,000 distinct CDR3 sequences, 15% seen once; the top ten hold 16%. Time point meaning: newly diagnosed GD, antithyroid drugs for less than 3 months. PBMCs were the source of the RNA used for TCR sequencing. The same data also went into a second study, on T cells in Graves' hyperthyroidism and ophthalmopathy.

The sequencing used peripheral blood mononuclear cells (PBMCs), collected at new diagnosis, from a patient treated with antithyroid drugs. These receptors all stem from a woman aged 25 to 39 with Graves disease.

This chain links TRBV7-2 with TRBJ2-7; tentatively, D is TRBD1 or TRBD2 (5 bases each). Germline V gives CDR1 SGHTA, CDR2 FQGNSA. The CDR3 totals 17 residues. The ends were cut back, 1 base at V and 4 bases at J, with 20 bases in the middle. CDR3 bases: TGTGCCAGCAGCTTAGTTGGGAACTTCCGGGGCCCTTACGAGCAGTACTTC. The encoded protein is CASSLVGNFRGPYEQYF.

This clonotype was seen ten or more times. The chain uses TRBV27 and TRBJ1-1; D not certain. V was cut by 4 bases and J by 6 bases, with 12 bases left in between. The CDR3 is made up of 13 amino acids. CDR1 and CDR2 from the germline V gene are MNHEY and SMNVEV (reference sequence). The CDR3 region has the DNA TGTGCCAGCAGTTCTTGGACGGGAGCTGAAGCTTTCTTT. This gives the protein CASSSWTGAEAFF.

Ten or more counts support this clonotype. CDR3 loop: CASSQSGLAATTLEQYF. The CDR3 DNA reads as TGCGCCAGCAGCCAATCGGGGCTAGCGGCTACCACATTGGAGCAGTACTTC. The chain recombines TRBV4-1 with TRBJ2-7; 7 bases agree with TRBD2. From germline, CDR1 is MGHRA and CDR2 YSYEKL. The trim removed 2 bases at V and 7 bases at J, leaving 17 bases unmatched. The CDR3 loop spans 17 amino acids.

This clonotype was seen at least ten times. The chain links TRBV7-6 to TRBJ2-5, with D tentatively TRBD2 (5 bases). The CDR3 runs 15 residues. V lost 0 bases to trimming and J lost 6 bases, with 14 bases between them. Germline V gene lookup returns CDR1 SGHVS and CDR2 FNYEAQ. CDR3 sequence (DNA): TGTGCCAGCAGCTTAGCACGGACTCCTTTTCAGACCCAGTACTTC. It yields the protein CASSLARTPFQTQYF. Full variable domain (missing parts from reference TRBV7-6 and TRBJ2-5): GAGVSQSPRYKVTKRGQDVALRCDPISGHVSLYWYRQALGQGPEFLTYFNYEAQQDKSGLPNDRFSAERPEGSISTLTIQRTEQRDSAMYRCASSLARTPFQTQYFGPGTRLLVL.

This clonotype has a count of ten or more. J is TRBJ1-1 and V is TRBV5-1; no clear D gene. Germline V gene sequence: CDR1 SGHRS, CDR2 YFSETQ. This CDR3 has 13 residues. Trimming stripped 2 bases from V and 5 bases from J, with 10 bases between. The CDR3 loop reads CASSLEVLTEAFF. For the CDR3, the DNA is TGCGCCAGCAGCTTAGAAGTTCTTACTGAAGCTTTCTTT. Filled out from reference TRBV5-1 and TRBJ1-1, the complete variable domain reads KAGVTQTPRYLIKTRGQQVTLSCSPISGHRSVSWYQQTPGQGLQFLFEYFSETQRNKGNFPGRFSGRQFSNSRSEMNVSTLELGDSALYLCASSLEVLTEAFFGQGTRLTVV.

This clonotype appeared many times. J is TRBJ2-7 and V is TRBV2; 7 positions match TRBD2. The CDR3 consists of 15 residues. V was clipped by 6 bases and J by 0 bases; unmatched bases: 8. Germline CDR1 SNHLY, CDR2 FYNNEI. The CDR3 here is CASRPTSDSSYEQYF. CDR3 nucleotide sequence: TGTGCCAGCAGACCAACTAGCGACAGCTCCTACGAGCAGTACTTC.

This clonotype was seen repeatedly, ten times or more. The chain joins TRBV11-3 to TRBJ2-5; 8 positions match TRBD1. From germline, CDR1 is SGHNT and CDR2 YENEEA. This CDR3 is 14 amino acids long. The J segment lost 2 bases and the V segment lost 5 bases, leaving 4 bases of the junction unmatched. CDR3 in DNA: TGTGCCAGCAGCCATGGACAGGGACAAGAGACCCAGTACTTC. It specifies CASSHGQGQETQYF.

This clonotype was seen repeatedly, ten times or more. The chain combines TRBV6-1 with TRBJ2-3; 10 nucleotides agree with TRBD1. Germline V gene lookup returns CDR1 MNHNS and CDR2 SASEGT. The CDR3 covers 15 residues. Germline trimming cut 11 bases from V and 4 bases from J; bases unmatched to any gene: 12. The CDR3 sequence: CAGESPGQGPDTQYF. CDR3 in DNA: TGTGCCGGGGAGTCGCCGGGACAGGGGCCAGATACGCAGTATTTT.

Regarding this clonotype: It may be a read error: a sequence one base away is much more abundant. This chain links TRBV5-1 with TRBJ2-7, with D unresolved. CDR1 SGHRS and CDR2 YFSETQ come from the germline V gene. The V gene lost 1 base and the J gene lost 3 bases, with 14 bases spanning the gap. The CDR3 is 15 amino acids. The chain's CDR3 is CASSLSVVLSYEQYF. Here the CDR3 DNA reads TGCGCCAGCAGCTTGTCGGTGGTTTTAAGCTACGAGCAGTACTTC.

The V call is TRBV2, the J call TRBJ1-1, with D tentatively TRBD1 (6 bases). The germline CDR1 and CDR2 sequences are SNHLY and FYNNEI. The CDR3 runs 15 residues. Deletions cut 4 bases from V and 3 bases from J, with 15 bases between. This CDR3 is CASSVSGAGDTEAFF. In DNA, the CDR3 is TGTGCCAGCAGTGTTTCAGGGGCGGGAGACACTGAAGCTTTCTTT.

This clonotype was detected ten times or more. This CDR3 reads CASSPAGRSGPEAFF. CDR3 in DNA: TGTGCCAGCTCACCTGCGGGACGGTCGGGACCTGAAGCTTTCTTT. This chain joins TRBV18 and TRBJ1-1; tentatively, D is TRBD1 (5 bases). V lost 3 bases and J lost 6, with 17 bases in between. From germline, CDR1 is KGHSH and CDR2 LQKENI. The CDR3 is 15 amino acids.

This clonotype was detected ten times or more. This chain links TRBV28 with TRBJ2-7, with 10 bases lining up with TRBD2. The germline V gene encodes CDR1 MDHEN and CDR2 SYDVKM. The CDR3 length is 18 residues. V dropped 8 bases and J dropped 4; count of bases not matched to a gene: 20. CDR3 region: CASAPTRASGSQWYEQYF. The CDR3 DNA is TGTGCCAGCGCCCCGACGCGGGCTAGCGGGAGTCAGTGGTACGAGCAGTACTTC.

This clonotype was seen ten or more times. This chain uses TRBV11-1 with TRBJ2-6; D may be TRBD2 (7 bases). The CDR3 totals 16 residues. Germline CDR1 and CDR2: SGHAT and FQDESV (reference sequence). Trimming removed 5 bases from V and 1 base from J, with 12 bases in between. CDR3 loop: CASSLRGASGANVLTF. The CDR3 DNA reads as TGTGCCAGCAGCCTCCGGGGGGCGTCTGGGGCCAACGTCCTGACTTTC.

This clonotype was counted many times. The chain is built from TRBV2 and TRBJ2-7; 11 nucleotides match TRBD1. The germline gives CDR1 SNHLY, CDR2 FYNNEI. V trimming: 7 bases; J trimming: 5 bases; junction bases outside the gene matches: 7. This CDR3 comprises 14 residues. The CDR3 reads CASKRTGGSNEQYF. The DNA of the CDR3 is TGTGCCAGCAAAAGGACAGGGGGCTCGAACGAGCAGTACTTC.

The J gene is TRBJ1-4, the V gene TRBV2; D might be TRBD1 (5 bases). Trimming stripped 6 bases from V and 3 bases from J, with 17 bases between. The CDR3 contains 16 residues. Germline loops: CDR1 SNHLY, CDR2 FYNNEI. CDR3 DNA sequence: TGTGCCAGCAGGCCCCCCCTCGGGGGGGCTAATGAAAAACTGTTTTTT. Encoded protein: CASRPPLGGANEKLFF.

Only a few counts were recorded for this clonotype. The chain uses TRBV12-3 or TRBV12-4 and TRBJ2-2; no definite D call. The CDR3 sequence is 14 residues long. Trimming took 8 bases from V and 6 from J, leaving 16 bases between them. In nucleotides, the CDR3 is TGTGCCAGCTTGAAAGGCTGGTTACCCGGGGAGCTGTTTTTT. Residues: CASLKGWLPGELFF.

This clonotype has only a few counts. The chain employs TRBV29-1 and TRBJ2-1, with 9 bases identical to TRBD2. Germline V gives CDR1 SQVTM, CDR2 ANQGSEA. Unmatched junction bases numbered 4, after V lost 7 bases and J lost 6 bases. This CDR3 is 12 amino acids long. The CDR3 here is CSAGGLANEQFF. The CDR3 nucleotides read TGCAGCGCTGGGGGACTAGCCAATGAGCAGTTCTTC.

The V gene is TRBV27, the J gene TRBJ2-5, with TRBD2 matching 12 bases. Losses at the gene ends were 5 bases for V and 4 bases for J; bases not matched to a gene: 11. The CDR3 runs 17 residues. Germline CDR1 reads MNHEY; CDR2 reads SMNVEV (reference sequence). The CDR3 loop is CASSRPGLAGGGETQYF. DNA for the CDR3: TGTGCCAGCAGTAGACCGGGACTAGCGGGTGGGGGAGAGACCCAGTACTTC.

Of note for this clonotype: A much larger clone lies a single base off, so this may be a read error. The CDR3 protein is CASSVALGGGNTEAFF. CDR3 coding DNA: TGTGCCAGCAGCGTAGCTCTCGGCGGGGGGAACACTGAAGCTTTCTTT. The chain couples TRBV9 to TRBJ1-1; TRBD1 is a possible D gene (5 bases). The length of the CDR3 is 16 residues. CDR1 is SGDLS, CDR2 YYNGEE, per germline. Deletions cut 0 bases from V and 1 base from J, with 13 bases between.

This chain links TRBV7-9 with TRBJ1-5, with a tentative D call TRBD1 (5 bases). The germline V gene encodes CDR1 SEHNR and CDR2 FQNEAQ (reference sequence). V gave up 1 base and J gave up 8 bases, with 9 bases separating them. The CDR3 loop spans 13 amino acids. In DNA form, the CDR3 reads TGTGCCAGCAGCTTAGAGGGGAGGAAGCCCCAGCATTTT. Amino acids: CASSLEGRKPQHF.

In its sample, this clonotype was seen many times. This chain uses TRBV2 with TRBJ2-7, with 14 bases lining up with TRBD2. Germline V lookup: CDR1 SNHLY, CDR2 FYNNEI. V lost 6 bases to trimming and J lost 4 bases; unmatched junction nucleotides: 8. The CDR3 totals 16 residues. The CDR3 loop is CASSPGLAGVKYEQYF. The CDR3 DNA follows: TGTGCCAGCAGCCCGGGACTAGCGGGAGTAAAGTACGAGCAGTACTTC.

In the case of this clonotype: A much bigger clone sits one base away, suggesting this may be a read error. The chain has TRBV29-1 and TRBJ2-1, with TRBD2 matching 13 bases. The V and J ends lost 5 bases and 7 bases, in that order; junction bases with no gene match: 23. CDR3 length equals 20 residues. Germline values: CDR1 SQVTM, CDR2 ANQGSEA. The CDR3 here is CSVPGLPELAGGLIRNEQFF. The CDR3 DNA sequence: TGCAGCGTTCCTGGACTGCCGGAACTAGCGGGAGGGCTCATTAGGAATGAGCAGTTCTTC.

This clonotype showed up many times. The V call is TRBV28, the J call TRBJ1-2; 7 bases fit TRBD1. The length of the CDR3 is 16 residues. Per the germline V gene, CDR1 is MDHEN and CDR2 is SYDVKM. Trimming took 5 bases from V and 2 from J; bases not matched to a gene: 11. This CDR3 is CASSPIRDSRNYGYTF. The DNA for the CDR3 is TGTGCCAGCAGTCCAATAAGGGACAGTAGAAACTATGGCTACACCTTC.

This chain links TRBV6-5 with TRBJ1-3, with D perhaps matching TRBD1 (6 bases). CDR1 is MNHEY and CDR2 is SVGAGI in the germline V gene. Trimming took off 2 bases at V and 0 bases at J, with 26 bases between the two ends. CDR3 length: 21 residues. This CDR3 reads CASSYLGQFSIPLGSGNTIYF. CDR3 DNA: TGTGCCAGCAGTTACCTCGGACAGTTTTCGATTCCCCTAGGCTCTGGAAACACCATATATTTT.

The chain employs TRBV27 and TRBJ2-5; D tentatively fits TRBD1 or TRBD2 (5 bases each). This CDR3 region has 15 residues. The V gene lost 2 bases and the J gene lost 3 bases, with 13 bases spanning the gap. CDR1 and CDR2 from the germline V gene are MNHEY and SMNVEV (reference sequence). The CDR3 is CASSLRGAEEETQYF. As DNA, the CDR3 is TGTGCCAGCAGTTTACGAGGGGCAGAGGAAGAGACCCAGTACTTC.

A word on this clonotype: The conserved closing phenylalanine or tryptophan is absent in this CDR3, likely reflecting a read error. This rearrangement joins TRBV2 to TRBJ1-6, with D unresolved. The germline CDR1 and CDR2 sequences are SNHLY and FYNNEI. This CDR3 contains 15 residues. Between the trimmed V and J ends, which lost 7 bases and 13 bases, there was a span of 23 bases. The CDR3 is CASTRAAQETSPLHS. The CDR3 coding sequence is TGTGCCAGCACCCGAGCGGCGCAGGAAACTTCCCCCCTCCACTCT.

This clonotype was picked up many times. The genes are TRBV30 and TRBJ2-3; 9 bases match TRBD2. CDR3 size: 14 residues. Germline V lookup: CDR1 GTSNPN, CDR2 SVGIG (reference sequence). J was trimmed by 1 base and V by 5 bases; bases with no gene match: 4. CDR3 sequence reads: CAWVASGGTDTQYF. The CDR3, as DNA: TGTGCCTGGGTGGCTAGCGGGGGCACAGATACGCAGTATTTT. The complete variable domain, with remaining parts taken from reference TRBV30 and TRBJ2-3, reads SQTIHQWPATLVQPVGSPLSLECTVEGTSNPNLYWYRQAAGRGLQLLFYSVGIGQISSEVPQNLSASRPQDRQFILSSKKLLLSDSGFYLCAWVASGGTDTQYFGPGTRLTVL.